These 30 T cell receptor beta chains were all obtained from the same sample, sequenced in a study of post-analysis software for immune sequencing data (dated by TCRdb to 2013 to 2016). Results the study describes overall, beyond this receptor: Four to six TRBV segments, including TRBV5-6, TRBV5-1 and TRBV20-1, were significantly more frequent in patients than controls.

The library was generated by PCR. Sequencing relied on an Illumina HiSeq 2500. Unique molecular identifiers were incorporated into TCR beta cDNA libraries to reduce PCR and sequencing biases. TCRdb ran its own pipeline on the public reads, namely fastp trimming at Q25 and MiXCR clone calling, and kept in-frame beta chains. Each CDR3 protein appears once, grouped with its most common genes and DNA. The sample includes over 250,000 distinct CDR3 sequences, with 30% to 45% observed a single time. Together, the top ten hold around 4.8% of the sample. For these TCRs, the target antigens are not known. Sequenced material: blood. These receptors originate from a girl between 10 and 17 years old with multiple sclerosis.

The J gene is TRBJ1-1, the V gene TRBV5-1, with 7 positions matching TRBD1. J was trimmed by 5 bases and V by 0 bases; bases with no gene match: 4. Per the germline V gene, CDR1 is SGHRS and CDR2 is YFSETQ. CDR3 length: 14 residues. CDR3 coding DNA: TGCGCCAGCAGCTTGGAAGGGGGCGGAACTGAAGCTTTCTTT. Its translation: CASSLEGGGTEAFF.

Turning to this clonotype: Compared with germline, one end of the junction differs, possibly owing to a read error. The CDR3 sequence is CASSRDGKRFF. The DNA for the CDR3 is TGTGCCAGCAGCAGGGATGGAAAACGGTTTTTT. This sequence joins TRBV2 and TRBJ1-4, with D maybe TRBD1 (5 bases). The CDR3 extends over 11 amino acids. The germline V gene encodes CDR1 SNHLY and CDR2 FYNNEI.

This clonotype occurred many times. V is TRBV10-3 and J is TRBJ2-5; maybe TRBD1 (5 bases). The ends were cut back, 2 bases at V and 4 bases at J, with 11 bases in the middle. The CDR3 sequence is 14 residues long. The V gene's germline CDR1 is ENHRY and CDR2 SYGVKD. The CDR3 nucleotides are TGTGCCATCAGTGAGATGGCAGGGCGAGAGACCCAGTACTTC. Translation: CAISEMAGRETQYF.

Regarding this clonotype: One base away lies a much larger clone, so this may be a sequencing read error. This chain connects TRBV3-1 to TRBJ2-1; 9 bases agree with TRBD2. There are 16 residues in the CDR3. Germline values: CDR1 LGHDT, CDR2 YNNKEL (reference sequence). The CDR3 protein is CACSPYSGGTYNEQFF. The CDR3 region has the DNA TGTGCCTGCAGCCCATATAGCGGGGGCACCTACAATGAGCAGTTCTTC.

In DNA, the CDR3 is TGTGCCAGTAGTCCCGGGGACGGGAAGTATCCCCAGCATTTT. It yields the protein CASSPGDGKYPQHF. This rearrangement joins TRBV19 to TRBJ1-5, with TRBD1 as a possible D gene (5 bases). V was shortened by 5 bases and J by 10 bases, with 18 bases between the two germline ends. Germline CDR1 reads LNHDA; CDR2 reads SQIVND (reference sequence). The CDR3 spans 14 residues.

In this sample, this clonotype turned up many times. V is TRBV28 and J is TRBJ1-1, with a weak D call TRBD1 (6 bases). The CDR3 has 14 amino acids. Trimming left V 5 bases short and J 1 base short, with 11 bases between. The germline CDR1 and CDR2 sequences are MDHEN and SYDVKM. In DNA form, the CDR3 reads TGTGCCAGCAGTCTCAGGGGATCGAACACTGAAGCTTTCTTT. Protein sequence: CASSLRGSNTEAFF.

This clonotype has just a few counts. The genes are TRBV20-1 and TRBJ1-1; D is possibly TRBD1 (5 bases). CDR3 length: 20 amino acids. Germline-derived CDR1 and CDR2 are DFQATT and SNEGSKA (reference sequence). Deletions cut 0 bases from V and 4 bases from J, with 30 bases between. This CDR3 is CSARDRRREGPFSRVTEAFF. The CDR3 DNA reads TGCAGTGCTAGAGATCGGAGGAGAGAGGGGCCTTTTTCAAGAGTCACTGAAGCTTTCTTT.

Worth noting for this clonotype: A single base separates this from a much larger clone, so it may be a read error. The chain recombines TRBV9 with TRBJ2-1, with no clear D. The germline CDR1 and CDR2 sequences are SGDLS and YYNGEE. V was trimmed by 4 bases and J by 3 bases, leaving 11 bases between them. The CDR3 is 14 amino acids. DNA for the CDR3: TGTGCCAGCAGCATAGGAAACTACTACAATGAGCAGTTCTTC. This codes for CASSIGNYYNEQFF.

This clonotype was seen ten or more times. The rearrangement joins TRBV5-1 to TRBJ1-5, with 8 bases matching TRBD1. The CDR3 covers 16 residues. Germline V gene data show CDR1 as SGHRS and CDR2 as YFSETQ. Unmatched junction bases numbered 8, after V lost 4 bases and J lost 2 bases. CDR3 sequence: CASSPAGTGGNQPQHF. The DNA for the CDR3 is TGCGCCAGCAGCCCCGCTGGGACAGGAGGCAATCAGCCCCAGCATTTT.

The chain employs TRBV7-2 and TRBJ1-1; the D is unclear. The germline CDR1 and CDR2 sequences are SGHTA and FQGNSA. The CDR3 is made up of 14 amino acids. The V gene lost 5 bases and the J gene lost 1 base, with 11 bases spanning the gap. DNA of the CDR3: TGTGCCAGCAGCCTCGGGTGGTCGAACACTGAAGCTTTCTTT. Protein product: CASSLGWSNTEAFF.

The V call is TRBV20-1, the J call TRBJ1-4; 8 bases align to TRBD1. Looked up from germline, CDR1 is DFQATT and CDR2 is SNEGSKA (reference sequence). CDR3 length equals 18 residues. V shed 1 base, J shed 8 bases, and the junction held 18 bases outside the gene matches. The CDR3 coding sequence is TGCAGTGCTAGAGTCAGATTAGTCGGACAGGGCTTCGACGAAAAACTGTTTTTT. Amino acids: CSARVRLVGQGFDEKLFF.

Note on this clonotype: This clone may be a read error of a much larger clone one base away. The chain is built from TRBV29-1 and TRBJ2-1, with D maybe TRBD2 (5 bases). The end of the DNA fits TRBJ2-7 better, so the J call may be wrong. Per the germline V gene, CDR1 is SQVTM and CDR2 is ANQGSEA. There are 12 residues in the CDR3. CDR3 amino acids: CSVVGNYNEQYF. The CDR3 DNA reads as TGCAGCGTTGTCGGGAATTACAATGAGCAGTACTTC.

This clonotype has more than one count but fewer than ten. The V and J genes are TRBV7-3 and TRBJ2-5, with 13 nucleotides matching TRBD2. The DNA end lines up better with TRBJ2-7; the J call may be wrong. CDR1 SGHTA and CDR2 FQGTGA come from the germline V gene. The CDR3 totals 13 residues. Written as DNA, the CDR3 is TGTGCCAGCAGCTGGACTAGCGGGAGCGAGCAGTACTTC. Translated, it gives CASSWTSGSEQYF.

In its sample, this clonotype was seen many times. The rearrangement joins TRBV4-1 to TRBJ2-5; TRBD2 matches 13 bases. The V and J ends lost 3 bases and 7 bases, in that order; junction bases with no gene match: 8. The germline gives CDR1 MGHRA, CDR2 YSYEKL. This CDR3 has 16 residues. CDR3: CASSQETSGGGGTQYF. CDR3 DNA: TGCGCCAGCAGCCAGGAAACTAGCGGGGGGGGTGGGACCCAGTACTTC.

This rearrangement joins TRBV18 to TRBJ1-1; 8 nucleotides line up with TRBD1. The ends lost 0 bases at V and 0 bases at J; junction bases unmatched: 3. The CDR3 spans 16 residues. From germline, CDR1 is KGHSH and CDR2 LQKENI. CDR3 nucleotide sequence: TGTGCCAGCTCACCACCGGGACAGGCCATGAACACTGAAGCTTTCTTT. The encoded protein is CASSPPGQAMNTEAFF. Filled out from reference TRBV18 and TRBJ1-1, the complete variable domain reads NAGVMQNPRHLVRRRGQEARLRCSPMKGHSHVYWYRQLPEEGLKFMVYLQKENIIDESGMPKERFSAEFPKEGPSILRIQQVVRGDSAAYFCASSPPGQAMNTEAFFGQGTRLTVV.

On this clonotype: A read error may produce the germline difference seen at one junction end. The chain links TRBV9 to TRBJ2-3; D remains unclear. CDR1 and CDR2 (germline): SGDLS, YYNGEE. The CDR3 extends over 13 amino acids. The CDR3 DNA follows: TGTGCCAGCAGCGCCCGTCCAAAAGATGCGCAGTATTTT. Translated: CASSARPKDAQYF.

The V call is TRBV5-1, the J call TRBJ2-3; 7 nucleotides agree with TRBD2. The CDR3 contains 15 residues. The V segment lost 7 bases and the J segment 1 base; nucleotides outside the gene matches: 9. The germline gives CDR1 SGHRS, CDR2 YFSETQ. The CDR3 sequence: CASAGGTVGTDTQYF. DNA of the CDR3: TGCGCCAGCGCCGGGGGGACTGTTGGCACAGATACGCAGTATTTT.

This clonotype was detected many times. The chain uses TRBV24-1 and TRBJ2-5; D might be TRBD1 (5 bases). The ends were cut back, 1 base at V and 2 bases at J, with 10 bases in the middle. The germline V gene encodes CDR1 KGHDR and CDR2 SFDVKD. The CDR3 contains 15 residues. CDR3 amino acids: CATSDFKGKQETQYF. The CDR3 nucleotides read TGTGCCACCAGTGATTTTAAGGGGAAACAAGAGACCCAGTACTTC.

This clonotype was recorded at least ten times. V is TRBV20-1 and J is TRBJ2-1; no clear D gene. The germline gives CDR1 DFQATT, CDR2 SNEGSKA (reference sequence). The CDR3 sequence is 14 residues long. V lost 6 bases, J lost 0 bases, and 12 bases lay in between. CDR3: CSAQPAVSYNEQFF. The CDR3 nucleotides read TGCAGTGCCCAGCCTGCGGTCTCCTACAATGAGCAGTTCTTC.

In its sample, this clonotype was seen many times. This chain links TRBV2 with TRBJ2-1; no firm D call. V was shortened by 4 bases and J by 6 bases, with 7 bases between the two germline ends. Germline CDR1 and CDR2: SNHLY and FYNNEI. The CDR3 extends over 12 amino acids. CDR3 region: CASSANSNEQFF. As DNA, the CDR3 is TGTGCCAGCAGTGCGAACAGCAATGAGCAGTTCTTC.

Many counts were recorded for this clonotype. This rearrangement joins TRBV5-6 to TRBJ2-3, with D maybe TRBD2 (6 bases). The CDR3 runs 15 residues. Germline V gene sequence: CDR1 SGHDT, CDR2 YYEEEE. V dropped 0 bases and J dropped 5 bases, with 13 bases sitting between them. The CDR3 loop is CASSLDSGWGDTQYF. For the CDR3, the DNA is TGTGCCAGCAGCTTGGATAGCGGATGGGGAGATACGCAGTATTTT.

The table lists this clonotype with a few counts. The CDR3 DNA reads TGTGCCAGCAGTTTAGCCAGGGAGAGCCTTAATGAAAAACTGTTTTTT. Its translation: CASSLARESLNEKLFF. The rearrangement uses TRBV28 and TRBJ1-4, with D possibly being TRBD1 (5 bases). Germline values: CDR1 MDHEN, CDR2 SYDVKM. Deletions cut 2 bases from V and 4 bases from J, with 14 bases between. This CDR3 has 16 residues.

In the case of this clonotype: A clone one base away is much larger, so this may be a read error. The chain joins TRBV12-3 or TRBV12-4 to TRBJ2-1, with unresolved D. This CDR3 is 15 amino acids long. V was pared by 6 bases and J by 4 bases, with 16 bases between. The CDR3, as DNA: TGTGCCAGCAGCCACCAGGACCAAAATTACAATGAGCAGTTCTTC. Residues: CASSHQDQNYNEQFF.

On this clonotype: A much larger clone lies one base from this, so it may be a read error. In DNA, the CDR3 is TGTGCCACCAGTGATTTGCCGGCGGGAGGACTACATGAGCAGTACTTC. This encodes CATSDLPAGGLHEQYF. V usage is TRBV24-1 and J usage is TRBJ2-5, with 8 bases matching TRBD2. Germline V gene data show CDR1 as KGHDR and CDR2 as SFDVKD. The CDR3 spans 16 residues. With 0 bases clipped from V and 11 bases from J, the junction kept 13 bases outside the gene matches.

About this clonotype itself: This may be a read error, as it is one base from a much larger clone. This chain uses TRBV11-2 with TRBJ2-1; D may be TRBD1 (6 bases). The CDR3 has 15 residues. CDR1 and CDR2 (germline): SGHAT, FQNNGV. The DNA for the CDR3 is TGTGCCAGCAGCTTAGCGGCAGGGGCATTTTTTGAGCAGTTATTC. Its protein product is CASSLAAGAFFEQLF. Filled out from reference TRBV11-2 and TRBJ2-1, the complete variable domain reads EAGVAQSPRYKIIEKRQSVAFWCNPISGHATLYWYQQILGQGPKLLIQFQNNGVVDDSQLPKDRFSAERLKGVDSTLKIQPAKLEDSAVYLCASSLAAGAFFEQLFGPGTRLTVL.

Of note for this clonotype: This may be a read error, as it is one base from a much larger clone. This rearrangement joins TRBV5-6 to TRBJ2-7; perhaps TRBD1 as D (6 bases). The end of the DNA fits TRBJ2-5 better, so the J call may be wrong. Germline V CDR1 and CDR2: SGHDT, YYEEEE. There are 16 residues in the CDR3. The CDR3 DNA is TGTGCCAGCAGTTTAAGTAGACAGGTTCCACAAGAGACCCAGTACTTC. Protein: CASSLSRQVPQETQYF.

This clonotype was seen at least ten times. The chain joins TRBV24-1 to TRBJ2-1; TRBD1 aligns across 10 bases. Per germline, CDR1 KGHDR and CDR2 SFDVKD. V trimming: 4 bases; J trimming: 5 bases; junction bases outside the gene matches: 10. The CDR3 contains 17 residues. CDR3 in DNA: TGTGCCACCAGTGACCGTACCGGGACAGGGGTGAACAATGAGCAGTTCTTC. This sequence encodes CATSDRTGTGVNNEQFF.

This clonotype showed up just once. This may be a read error, as it is one base from a much larger clone. The chain links TRBV11-2 to TRBJ2-3; weak D call: TRBD2 (6 bases). Trimming pared 5 bases from V and 6 bases from J, leaving 15 bases between. Per the germline V gene, CDR1 is SGHAT and CDR2 is FQNNGV. CDR3 length: 14 residues. CDR3 in amino acids: CASSLWTKGDTQYF. The CDR3 nucleotides read TGTGCCAGCAGCCTGTGGACTAAGGGGGATACGCAGTATTTT.

As concerns this clonotype: One base away lies a much larger clone, so this may be a sequencing read error. The chain joins TRBV2 to TRBJ2-1; D is unclear. V was cut by 6 bases and J by 0 bases, with 6 bases left in between. Germline V gene sequence: CDR1 SNHLY, CDR2 FYNNEI. The CDR3 runs 13 residues. DNA for the CDR3: TGTGCCAGCAGGACATCCTCCTACAATGAGCAGTTCTTC. Its translation is CASRTSSYNEQFF.

In this sample, this clonotype turned up many times. V gene TRBV3-1 combines with J gene TRBJ2-3; a weak D match, TRBD1 (5 bases). This CDR3 is built from 15 residues. Between the trimmed V and J ends, which lost 0 bases and 5 bases, there was a span of 12 bases. Germline V CDR1 and CDR2: LGHDT, YNNKEL (reference sequence). The DNA for the CDR3 is TGTGCCAGCAGCCAAGACTGGCAGGGCAAAGATACGCAGTATTTT. Its protein is CASSQDWQGKDTQYF.